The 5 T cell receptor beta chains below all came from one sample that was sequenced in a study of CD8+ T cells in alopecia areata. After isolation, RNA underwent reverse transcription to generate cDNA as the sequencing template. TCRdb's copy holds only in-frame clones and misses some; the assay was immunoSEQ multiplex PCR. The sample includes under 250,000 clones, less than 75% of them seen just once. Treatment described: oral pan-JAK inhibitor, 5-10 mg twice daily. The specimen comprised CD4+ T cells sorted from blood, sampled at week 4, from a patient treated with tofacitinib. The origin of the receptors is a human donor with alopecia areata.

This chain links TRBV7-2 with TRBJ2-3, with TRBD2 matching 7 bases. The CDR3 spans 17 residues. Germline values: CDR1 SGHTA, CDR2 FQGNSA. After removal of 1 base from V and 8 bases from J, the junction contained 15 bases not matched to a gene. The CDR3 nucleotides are TGTGCCAGCAGCTTAGTAGGGGCTAGCGGCCGGGCGGGTACGCAGTATTTT. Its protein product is CASSLVGASGRAGTQYF.

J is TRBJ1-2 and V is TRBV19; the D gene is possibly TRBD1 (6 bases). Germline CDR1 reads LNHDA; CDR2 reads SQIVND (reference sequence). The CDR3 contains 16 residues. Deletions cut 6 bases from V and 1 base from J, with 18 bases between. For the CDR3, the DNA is TGTGCCAGTAGCAAAGAGGGGGAGCAGGTTAACTATGGCTACACCTTC. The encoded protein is CASSKEGEQVNYGYTF.

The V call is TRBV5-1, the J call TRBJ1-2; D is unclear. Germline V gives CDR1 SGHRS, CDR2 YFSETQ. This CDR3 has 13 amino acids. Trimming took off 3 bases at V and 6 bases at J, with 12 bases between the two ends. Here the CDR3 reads CASSWAARDGYTF. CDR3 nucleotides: TGCGCCAGCAGCTGGGCCGCCCGGGATGGCTACACCTTC. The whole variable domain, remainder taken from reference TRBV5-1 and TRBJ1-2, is KAGVTQTPRYLIKTRGQQVTLSCSPISGHRSVSWYQQTPGQGLQFLFEYFSETQRNKGNFPGRFSGRQFSNSRSEMNVSTLELGDSALYLCASSWAARDGYTFGSGTRLTVV.

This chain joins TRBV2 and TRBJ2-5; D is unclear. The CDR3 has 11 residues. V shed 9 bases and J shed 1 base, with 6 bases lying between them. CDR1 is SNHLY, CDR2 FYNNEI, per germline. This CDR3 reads CASGIQETQYF. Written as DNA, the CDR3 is TGTGCCAGTGGGATCCAAGAGACCCAGTACTTC.

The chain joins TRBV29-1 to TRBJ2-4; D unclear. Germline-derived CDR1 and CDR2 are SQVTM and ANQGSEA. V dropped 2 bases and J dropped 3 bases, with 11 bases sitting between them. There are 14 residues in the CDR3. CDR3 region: CSVEPLLGKNIQYF. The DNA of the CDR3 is TGCAGCGTTGAACCCTTATTGGGCAAAAACATTCAGTACTTC.